One sample yielded the 27 T cell receptor beta chains listed below, sequenced in a study of T-cell reconstitution after alpha-beta-depleted transplantation in children. As it was prepared, the TCRbeta library received unique molecular identifiers. TCRdb re-analysed the PCR reads in MiXCR, keeping a single row per CDR3 protein. The sample shows about 1,000,000 distinct CDR3 sequences, roughly 31% of them seen only once. Sequenced material: PBMCs, mostly from graft donor cells, taken 360 days after TCRalphabeta/CD19-depleted stem cell transplant. The receptors here all came from a boy younger than two who had a stem cell transplant for SCID, so the T cells may come from the graft donor.

The chain combines TRBV7-2 with TRBJ1-5; 7 nucleotides agree with TRBD1. Per germline, CDR1 SGHTA and CDR2 FQGNSA. The CDR3 totals 15 residues. V lost 4 bases to trimming and J lost 5 bases; unmatched junction nucleotides: 8. This chain's CDR3 is CASSSETGFYQPQHF. Here the CDR3 DNA reads TGTGCCAGCAGCTCAGAGACAGGGTTTTATCAGCCCCAGCATTTT. Based on the CDR3 plus reference TRBV7-2 and TRBJ1-5, the full variable domain is GAGVSQSPSNKVTEKGKDVELRCDPISGHTALYWYRQSLGQGLEFLIYFQGNSAPDKSGLPSDRFSAERTGGSVSTLTIQRTQQEDSAVYLCASSSETGFYQPQHFGDGTRLSIL.

The rearrangement joins TRBV6-1 to TRBJ2-3; possible D gene TRBD1, 6 bases. This CDR3 region has 14 residues. Germline CDR1 and CDR2: MNHNS and SASEGT. V was shortened by 6 bases and J by 4 bases, with 14 bases between the two germline ends. The CDR3 DNA is TGTGCCAGCAGAAAGACAGGCCGGGCAGATACGCAGTATTTT. Its protein product is CASRKTGRADTQYF.

This clonotype is a singleton in its sample. The chain is built from TRBV6-2 or TRBV6-3 and TRBJ1-3; D ambiguous. The CDR3 runs to 14 residues. Trimming took off 7 bases at V and 0 bases at J, with 10 bases between the two ends. CDR1 and CDR2 (germline): MNHEY, SVGEGT. The CDR3 loop reads CASNRWSSGNTIYF. In DNA, the CDR3 is TGTGCCAGCAACCGGTGGAGCTCTGGAAACACCATATATTTT.

Comment on this clonotype: The conserved phenylalanine or tryptophan is not found at the CDR3 terminus, so this likely reflects a read error. V usage is TRBV15 and J usage is TRBJ2-5; D is unclear. Germline V gene sequence: CDR1 LNHNV, CDR2 YYDKDF (reference sequence). The CDR3 sequence is 14 residues long. V lost 5 bases and J 4 bases, leaving 14 bases between the germline ends. CDR3 loop: CATSLGGTTETQYC. For the CDR3, the DNA is TGTGCCACCAGCCTAGGCGGCACTACAGAGACCCAGTACTGC.

This clonotype occurred a few times. The V and J genes are TRBV7-6 and TRBJ2-3; TRBD1 aligns across 11 bases. Germline trimming cut 5 bases from V and 4 bases from J; bases unmatched to any gene: 5. Germline V lookup: CDR1 SGHVS, CDR2 FNYEAQ. This CDR3 region has 15 residues. The CDR3 region has the DNA TGTGCCAGCAGCGCACTGGGACAGGGGGCAGATACGCAGTATTTT. Amino acid sequence: CASSALGQGADTQYF.

The chain carries TRBV29-1 and TRBJ2-1, with 7 bases matching TRBD2. Germline CDR1 and CDR2: SQVTM and ANQGSEA. With V trimmed by 6 bases and J by 4 bases, 18 bases remained unmatched. The CDR3 consists of 17 residues. CDR3 amino acids: CSVPDILGGTKYNEQFF. The CDR3 coding sequence is TGCAGCGTCCCCGACATACTGGGGGGGACTAAATACAATGAGCAGTTCTTC.

This clonotype showed up just a few times. This chain uses TRBV7-2 with TRBJ2-5; the D gene is possibly TRBD2 (6 bases). The CDR3 runs 16 residues. The germline CDR1 and CDR2 sequences are SGHTA and FQGNSA. V lost 0 bases, J lost 1 base, and 12 bases lay in between. CDR3 residues: CASSLAGGLRQETQYF. The CDR3 region has the DNA TGTGCCAGCAGCTTAGCGGGGGGACTCCGCCAAGAGACCCAGTACTTC. Supplemented by reference TRBV7-2 and TRBJ2-5, the full variable domain reads GAGVSQSPSNKVTEKGKDVELRCDPISGHTALYWYRQSLGQGLEFLIYFQGNSAPDKSGLPSDRFSAERTGGSVSTLTIQRTQQEDSAVYLCASSLAGGLRQETQYFGPGTRLLVL.

This clonotype was seen a handful of times. The chain links TRBV7-2 to TRBJ1-6; D unclear. Germline values: CDR1 SGHTA, CDR2 FQGNSA. V lost 5 bases to trimming and J lost 7 bases, with 12 bases between them. This CDR3 has 14 amino acids. CDR3 in amino acids: CASSRFGRNSPLHF. The CDR3 nucleotides are TGTGCCAGCAGCCGATTCGGGCGAAATTCACCCCTCCACTTT.

This clonotype was picked up a small number of times. The chain is built from TRBV7-9 and TRBJ2-1; possible D gene TRBD1, 5 bases. CDR3 length: 15 residues. In germline, CDR1 is SEHNR, CDR2 FQNEAQ (reference sequence). Trimming removed 0 bases at V and 7 bases at J, with 13 bases between. The CDR3 DNA reads TGTGCCAGCAGCTTAGCCCTAGGGGCTCTGAATGAGCAGTTCTTC. Translated, it gives CASSLALGALNEQFF.

V usage is TRBV20-1 and J usage is TRBJ2-1; D might be TRBD1 or TRBD2, each matching 6 bases. CDR1 is DFQATT, CDR2 SNEGSKA, per germline (reference sequence). The CDR3 has 17 residues. Trimming left V 1 base short and J 6 bases short, with 22 bases between. The CDR3 sequence: CSARGIGGKTDSNEQFF. CDR3 bases: TGCAGTGCTAGAGGCATCGGAGGGAAAACGGACAGCAATGAGCAGTTCTTC.

This clonotype was picked up a small number of times. V gene TRBV19 combines with J gene TRBJ1-1; D is unclear. Germline V gene data show CDR1 as LNHDA and CDR2 as SQIVND (reference sequence). The CDR3 covers 15 residues. Trimming removed 5 bases at V and 1 base at J, with 14 bases between. As DNA, the CDR3 is TGTGCCAGTAGTCCCCTCCTGGGAAAGAACACTGAAGCTTTCTTT. This sequence encodes CASSPLLGKNTEAFF.

The sample holds a few counts of this clonotype. The genes are TRBV6-5 and TRBJ2-1, with 7 positions matching TRBD2. This CDR3 has 15 residues. CDR1 is MNHEY, CDR2 SVGAGI, per germline. Unmatched junction bases numbered 4, after V lost 3 bases and J lost 2 bases. The CDR3 nucleotides are TGTGCCAGCAGTTATGGGCTAGCGGCCTACAATGAGCAGTTCTTC. Translated, it gives CASSYGLAAYNEQFF.

This clonotype was seen a few times. J is TRBJ1-1 and V is TRBV29-1, with TRBD1 identical over 7 bases. CDR1 and CDR2 (germline): SQVTM, ANQGSEA. V shed 7 bases, J shed 3 bases, and the junction held 8 bases outside the gene matches. The CDR3 is 13 amino acids. In DNA, the CDR3 is TGCAGCGCCTCACAGGGGAGTCACACTGAAGCTTTCTTT. It is translated as CSASQGSHTEAFF.

This clonotype was found a few times. This CDR3 reads CASSPRRITGGEDTQYF. The CDR3 coding sequence is TGTGCCAGCTCACCAAGGAGGATAACAGGGGGCGAAGATACGCAGTATTTT. The V gene is TRBV18, the J gene TRBJ2-3, with 9 bases fitting TRBD1. CDR1 and CDR2 from the germline V gene are KGHSH and LQKENI. The CDR3 is made up of 17 amino acids. The V gene end was trimmed by 2 bases and the J gene end by 5 bases; junction bases not matched to a gene: 11.

The V gene is TRBV7-9, the J gene TRBJ2-1, with 7 bases that match TRBD1. Losses at the gene ends were 1 base for V and 6 bases for J; bases not matched to a gene: 3. This CDR3 is built from 14 residues. From germline, CDR1 is SEHNR and CDR2 FQNEAQ (reference sequence). The CDR3 DNA follows: TGTGCCAGCAGCTTAGTAGGACAGGTCAATGAGCAGTTCTTC. It codes for CASSLVGQVNEQFF.

This clonotype was counted only a few times. The gene calls are TRBV11-2 and TRBJ2-1; 7 nucleotides match TRBD1. The CDR3 contains 15 residues. Germline CDR1 SGHAT, CDR2 FQNNGV. V shed 5 bases and J 7 bases; nucleotides not matched to a gene: 11. CDR3 in amino acids: CASSRGQAPANEQFF. In DNA form, the CDR3 reads TGTGCCAGCAGCCGAGGACAGGCCCCCGCAAATGAGCAGTTCTTC.

The chain carries TRBV5-1 and TRBJ2-2; 9 nucleotides match TRBD1. V lost 0 bases, J lost 3 bases, and 6 bases stayed unmatched. The CDR3 is 17 residues long. Germline V gene lookup returns CDR1 SGHRS and CDR2 YFSETQ. As DNA, the CDR3 is TGCGCCAGCAGCTTGGCGCCGGGACAGGGCGACACCGGGGAGCTGTTTTTT. Translation gives CASSLAPGQGDTGELFF.

About this clonotype: The junction departs from the called germline gene at one end, perhaps through a read error. The V call is TRBV4-3, the J call TRBJ2-1, with D tentatively TRBD2 (6 bases). Germline-derived CDR1 and CDR2 are LGHNA and YSLEER. The CDR3 has 14 amino acids. The CDR3 DNA is TGCGCCAGCAGCAAAGACCCGGGGGTAGGTGAGCAGTTCTTC. This codes for CASSKDPGVGEQFF.

This chain links TRBV20-1 with TRBJ1-1; no clear D gene. CDR3 length equals 14 residues. Germline V lookup: CDR1 DFQATT, CDR2 SNEGSKA (reference sequence). The germline V and J ends were trimmed by 1 base and 4 bases, with 13 bases remaining between them. CDR3 in amino acids: CSARVWGVRTEAFF. The CDR3 nucleotides are TGCAGTGCTAGAGTGTGGGGTGTTCGCACTGAAGCTTTCTTT.

V and J are TRBV18 and TRBJ2-7, with 7 bases identical to TRBD1. The CDR3 covers 16 residues. Germline V gene sequence: CDR1 KGHSH, CDR2 LQKENI. V lost 2 bases to trimming and J lost 3 bases; unmatched junction nucleotides: 10. The DNA for the CDR3 is TGTGCCAGCTCACCAAGCCAGGGGGTCCATATCTACGAGCAGTACTTC. Translating gives CASSPSQGVHIYEQYF.

This clonotype was detected only a few times. This chain connects TRBV27 to TRBJ2-2; D gene uncertain. Germline CDR1 reads MNHEY; CDR2 reads SMNVEV (reference sequence). The CDR3 has 17 amino acids. The ends were cut back, 7 bases at V and 0 bases at J, with 18 bases in the middle. CDR3 amino acids: CASTLRVGYTNTGELFF. The CDR3 DNA sequence: TGTGCCAGCACCCTAAGAGTGGGGTACACGAACACCGGGGAGCTGTTTTTT.

This chain joins TRBV7-2 and TRBJ2-7; the match to TRBD1 covers 7 bases. This CDR3 region has 16 residues. With V trimmed by 5 bases and J by 2 bases, 12 bases remained unmatched. From germline, CDR1 is SGHTA and CDR2 FQGNSA. The chain's CDR3 is CASSPEGWTGTYEQYF. The CDR3 nucleotides are TGTGCCAGCAGCCCCGAGGGCTGGACAGGTACCTACGAGCAGTACTTC. Drawing the rest from reference TRBV7-2 and TRBJ2-7, the complete variable domain is GAGVSQSPSNKVTEKGKDVELRCDPISGHTALYWYRQSLGQGLEFLIYFQGNSAPDKSGLPSDRFSAERTGGSVSTLTIQRTQQEDSAVYLCASSPEGWTGTYEQYFGPGTRLTVT.

The chain employs TRBV5-1 and TRBJ2-1; D is unclear. The CDR3 spans 14 residues. Deletions cut 6 bases from V and 5 bases from J, with 15 bases between. Germline CDR1 reads SGHRS; CDR2 reads YFSETQ. The CDR3, as DNA: TGCGCCAGCACCTCTGAGCCTCCACACAATGAGCAGTTCTTC. Residues: CASTSEPPHNEQFF.

This clonotype was detected a few times. J is TRBJ1-6 and V is TRBV12-3 or TRBV12-4; TRBD1 agrees at 10 bases. The length of the CDR3 is 16 residues. V lost 6 bases to trimming and J lost 10 bases; unmatched junction nucleotides: 12. The CDR3 reads CASRPRGQGTESPLHF. The CDR3 DNA follows: TGTGCCAGCAGGCCTCGGGGACAGGGGACTGAATCACCCCTCCACTTT.

This clonotype turned up a few times. The chain joins TRBV12-3 or TRBV12-4 to TRBJ2-3; D is unresolved. Trimming left V 3 bases short and J 1 base short, with 8 bases between. There are 14 residues in the CDR3. The CDR3 nucleotides are TGTGCCAGCAGTTTTAATACACGCACAGATACGCAGTATTTT. Translation: CASSFNTRTDTQYF.

This clonotype was counted only a few times. The chain is built from TRBV20-1 and TRBJ2-1; 14 bases align to TRBD2. Germline trimming cut 5 bases from V and 15 bases from J; bases unmatched to any gene: 6. The CDR3 totals 12 residues. The V gene's germline CDR1 is DFQATT and CDR2 SNEGSKA (reference sequence). CDR3: CSADGLAGGAFF. The CDR3 region has the DNA TGCAGTGCTGACGGACTAGCGGGGGGTGCGTTCTTC.

J is TRBJ2-1 and V is TRBV18, with D possibly being TRBD1 or TRBD2 (5 bases each). There are 15 residues in the CDR3. CDR1 and CDR2 from the germline V gene are KGHSH and LQKENI. V was shortened by 3 bases and J by 7 bases, with 16 bases between the two germline ends. CDR3 loop: CASSPGTPQRNEQFF. CDR3 DNA sequence: TGTGCCAGCTCACCTGGGACGCCACAAAGAAATGAGCAGTTCTTC.